A selection of T cell receptor beta chains follows, all from one sample in a study of monozygotic twins with inflammatory bowel disease. TCRdb re-analyzed the 5' RACE reads; it lists each CDR3 protein once, without DNA. Its table lists a few hundred thousand distinct CDR3 sequences. The source material was blood. Source of these receptors: a human donor with ulcerative colitis or Crohn's disease, or a healthy co-twin of an affected twin (not recorded which). Both conserved end residues are part of each CDR3. The order of the fields is V gene, J gene, CDR3 protein.

>TRBV29-1|TRBJ2-7
CSVEDRFMGEQYF
>TRBV5-6|TRBJ1-2
CASSVGQGDYGYTF
>TRBV5-1|TRBJ2-2
CASSFGTLDTGELFF
>TRBV27|TRBJ2-7
CASSGTSRSYEQYF
>TRBV5-6|TRBJ2-1
CASSPLGGDRSYNEQFF
>TRBV5-1|TRBJ1-1
CASSSPGQGATEAFF
>TRBV7-3|TRBJ2-2
CASSLMGGGNTGELFF
>TRBV5-6|TRBJ1-2
CASSYGREYGYTF
>TRBV4-3|TRBJ1-6
CASSQDTGSYNSPLHF
>TRBV20-1|TRBJ2-7
CSAKGKGLSYEQYF
>TRBV9|TRBJ2-3
CASSEEIAAPGTQYF
>TRBV6-5|TRBJ2-7
CASSSAGWRGYEQYF
>TRBV12-3/TRBV12-4|TRBJ1-4
CASSLVDRMDEKLFF
>TRBV20-1|TRBJ1-3
CSARAGTAPGNTIYF
>TRBV5-1|TRBJ1-1
CASGEQVNTEAFF
>TRBV5-1|TRBJ2-7
CASSLEGGADEQYF
>TRBV3-1|TRBJ2-5
CASSQVSGGGETQYF
>TRBV12-3/TRBV12-4|TRBJ1-1
CASFLANFEAFF
>TRBV7-9|TRBJ1-6
CASSPTGSNSPLHF
>TRBV3-1|TRBJ2-2
CASSQADSGGANTGELFF
>TRBV11-2|TRBJ1-2
CASKQAGITHGYTF
>TRBV28|TRBJ2-7
CASGLGVNEQYF